This T cell receptor (beta chain) was captured in a study of blood T cell repertoires in COVID-19 (dated by TCRdb to 2018 to 2021). About the investigation overall: Collaborator samples came from the United States, Italy and Spain and covered acute and convalescent phases of COVID-19. The dataset comprised deeply sampled blood TCRbeta repertoires from subjects exposed to, actively infected with, or recovered from COVID-19. The repertoires were released in a freely available public database intended as a resource for research on the immune response to SARS-CoV-2. The prospective study material was composed of cDNA or gDNA derived from T cells, B-cell-depleted T cells, or PBMCs. Nearly every sample came with metadata listing a de-identified subject ID, COVID-19 status, age in years and sex. Where available, HLA class I and class II types were taken from metadata supplied by the sample provider and were not determined by assay-based typing. Samples came from the ongoing ImmuneRACE study (first 160 participants) plus 1,254 subjects from 6 global collaborators.

Reading the germline V gene gives CDR1 SGHAT and CDR2 FQNNGV. The V end gives up 1 base and the J end 4 bases, leaving 6 bases in the junction not matched to a gene. Spanning cysteine to phenylalanine, the CDR3 consists of 15 amino acids. The CDR3 DNA has 45 bases and is translated from base 1. Results the study describes overall, beyond this receptor: How much clinical and demographic metadata was included differed by source and by participant, and the metadata was provided uncurated.

Each collaborating institution followed its own protocols to collect whole blood in K2EDTA tubes. For TCRbeta analysis, collaborators shipped samples in one of three forms: frozen whole blood, isolated PBMCs, or DNA extracted from either of those sample types. TCRbeta CDR3 regions were amplified from genomic DNA using the immunoSEQ Assay, a bias-controlled multiplex PCR. From the authors' description of their analysis: Within the assay, amplification of reference gene primers was used to estimate how many nucleated cells each sample contained. To quantify the absolute abundance of each unique TCRbeta CDR3 rearrangement, sequence reads were collapsed and filtered. For each sample, productive Simpson clonality was calculated as the square root of Simpson's diversity index over productive rearrangements. TCRdb stores this immuneACCESS table with in-frame sequences only. Part of the clones is absent; in the studies checked, under half of the shortfall reflects unresolved V genes, and no reason is known for the rest. That table furnishes V, J and clone size, whereas the DNA furnished D and trimming. This sample lists 30,000 to 35,000 clones; around 82% were detected once. The ten largest clones take up approximately 40% of the sample.

The sample holds a few counts of this clone. Its antigen target is currently unknown. Qualities for individual bases were not recorded, and no much larger clone is one base off. The sequence links TRBV11-2 to TRBJ2-7, with 8 bases in between that match TRBD2. Sequencing was carried out using peripheral blood. This receptor was taken from a man older than 75 with active or convalescent COVID-19. The CDR3 has the sequence CASSLAAGEGYEQYF. Here is the DNA: TGTGCCAGCAGCTTAGCAGCGGGAGAAGGGTACGAGCAGTACTTC.